This note documents a single T cell receptor beta chain sequence. Per the original methods: Reference gene primers were amplified, and this amplification served to estimate nucleated cell counts. Using immunoSEQ multiplex PCR, the repertoire was profiled, and TCRdb retains in-frame clones only, with some absent. V, J and clone size reflect that table, while D and trimming were determined from the DNA. The data hold fewer than 250,000 clones, with almost 85% observed a single time. The data were obtained in a study of blood T cell repertoires in COVID-19. Turning to the study itself: Samples of COVID-19 (acute and convalescent) were obtained from the United States, Italy and Spain. The cDNA or gDNA used as material had been derived from T cells, B-cell-depleted T cells, or PBMCs.

CDR1 and CDR2 (germline): SEHNR, FQNEAQ (reference sequence). The CDR3 consists of 12 residues. V dropped 6 bases and J dropped 4 bases, with 9 bases sitting between them. This receptor was identified in a woman aged 45-65 years with active or convalescent COVID-19. The J gene is TRBJ2-5, the V gene TRBV7-9; the D is unclear. Sequenced material: peripheral blood. The CDR3 bases are TGTGCCAGCAGTCTAGTGTCAGAGACCCAGTACTTC. This sequence encodes CASSLVSETQYF.